The T cell receptor beta chain described here comes from a study of cytomegalovirus exposure and HLA in healthy donors. Background on the study: Unique TCRs numbering some 77 million, obtained from HLA-typed donors, made up an early data release. The study, taken as a whole, reports: Analysis performed later found 15,000 or so TCR beta sequences associated with HLA alleles at 0.05 false discovery rate. Researchers left out some V segments, among them TRBV6-2 and TRBV6-3, as indistinguishable. With later analysis, a missense DCLRE1C variant became linked to TCR beta V- and J-gene trimming.

The PCR contained 60 Vbeta and 13 Jbeta primers. Produced via immunoSEQ multiplex PCR; TCRdb's table is partial and in-frame only. This table has 200,000 to 250,000 clones, roughly 91% appearing once. V gave up 8 bases and J gave up 1 base; unmatched junction bases: 4. From germline, CDR1 is WNHNN and CDR2 SYGVQD (reference sequence). The CDR3 consists of 14 residues. With respect to this clone: Its antigen is undetermined.

This chain uses TRBV10-1 with TRBJ2-2; 7 bases align to TRBD1. The sequencing sample was made of PBMCs. This clonotype was obtained from a woman aged 18-29 years in good health and CMV-seronegative. The CDR3 coding sequence is TGCGCCAGCGCCCGGACAGGGAACACCGGGGAGCTGTTTTTT. It is translated as CASARTGNTGELFF.